The 18 T cell receptor beta chains below were found in one sample sequenced in a study of blood T cell repertoires in COVID-19. Assay: immunoSEQ multiplex PCR; the TCRdb copy retains only in-frame clones and omits some. The sample lists about 180,000 clones; roughly nine tenths were seen once. Material for sequencing was PBMCs or T cells enriched from blood (not recorded which). These receptors were obtained from a middle-aged woman with acute COVID-19.

V gene TRBV9 combines with J gene TRBJ1-4; TRBD1 agrees at 7 bases. Germline CDR1 SGDLS, CDR2 YYNGEE. The CDR3 runs 17 residues. Trimming took 0 bases from V and 0 from J; bases not matched to a gene: 5. This CDR3 reads CASSVGRGSTTNEKLFF. The CDR3 DNA is TGTGCCAGCAGCGTAGGCAGGGGGAGCACAACTAATGAAAAACTGTTTTTT.

This clone was observed a single time. The chain employs TRBV12-3 or TRBV12-4 and TRBJ1-1, with unresolved D. The V end was cut by 5 bases, the J end by 0 bases, with 7 bases between. The CDR3 has 13 amino acids. The CDR3 loop reads CASSRSMNTEAFF. The CDR3 DNA is TGTGCCAGCAGTCGGTCAATGAACACTGAAGCTTTCTTT.

This chain links TRBV6-1 with TRBJ2-7; a weak D match, TRBD1 (5 bases). The CDR3 has 13 amino acids. Germline values: CDR1 MNHNS, CDR2 SASEGT. V was cut by 1 base and J by 4 bases, with 8 bases left in between. CDR3 coding DNA: TGTGCCAGCAGTGAAGGCAGGGTTTACGAGCAGTACTTC. Its translation is CASSEGRVYEQYF.

The rearrangement joins TRBV5-1 to TRBJ2-7; TRBD1 matches at 11 bases. The germline CDR1 and CDR2 sequences are SGHRS and YFSETQ. The CDR3 is 14 amino acids. Trimming cost V 7 bases and J 5 bases; bases outside gene matches: 8. The CDR3 bases are TGCGCCAGCTCCTTCGGACAGGGGGCTGACGAGCAGTACTTC. Amino acid sequence: CASSFGQGADEQYF.

The chain is built from TRBV7-8 and TRBJ1-6; unclear D gene. Looked up from germline, CDR1 is SGHVS and CDR2 is FQNEAQ. The CDR3 sequence is 16 residues long. Trimming took off 1 base at V and 0 bases at J, with 7 bases between the two ends. CDR3 bases: TGTGCCAGCAGCTTAGAACCGGGCTCCTATAATTCACCCCTCCACTTT. Protein sequence: CASSLEPGSYNSPLHF.

The rearrangement links TRBV9 to TRBJ2-5; 8 bases are a match to TRBD2. The V gene end was trimmed by 3 bases and the J gene end by 3 bases; junction bases not matched to a gene: 13. The CDR3 consists of 17 residues. CDR1 is SGDLS and CDR2 is YYNGEE in the germline V gene. The CDR3 loop reads CASSGSVREAGKETQYF. DNA for the CDR3: TGTGCCAGCAGCGGGTCGGTGCGGGAGGCCGGGAAAGAGACCCAGTACTTC.

V gene TRBV5-1 combines with J gene TRBJ2-7, with 8 bases fitting TRBD1. Germline assignment: CDR1 SGHRS and CDR2 YFSETQ. This CDR3 has 14 residues. V trimming: 0 bases; J trimming: 4 bases; junction bases outside the gene matches: 3. The CDR3 sequence: CASSLGGQGYEQYF. DNA of the CDR3: TGCGCCAGCAGCTTGGGAGGACAGGGTTACGAGCAGTACTTC.

This chain connects TRBV2 to TRBJ2-7; 9 bases are shared with TRBD2. Germline CDR1 SNHLY, CDR2 FYNNEI. The CDR3 is made up of 15 amino acids. With V trimmed by 3 bases and J by 2 bases, 5 bases remained unmatched. CDR3 sequence reads: CASSDLGLAAYEQYF. The DNA of the CDR3 is TGTGCCAGCAGTGATCTGGGACTAGCAGCCTACGAGCAGTACTTC. Supplemented by reference TRBV2 and TRBJ2-7, the full variable domain reads EPEVTQTPSHQVTQMGQEVILRCVPISNHLYFYWYRQILGQKVEFLVSFYNNEISEKSEIFDDQFSVERPDGSNFTLKIRSTKLEDSAMYFCASSDLGLAAYEQYFGPGTRLTVT.

Only one count was recorded for this clone. This chain uses TRBV28 with TRBJ2-7; tentatively, D is TRBD2 (6 bases). V was pared by 5 bases and J by 3 bases, with 17 bases between. This CDR3 has 15 residues. Germline CDR1 and CDR2: MDHEN and SYDVKM. The CDR3 DNA reads as TGTGCCAGCAGTACCGCGGGGCGCGGTATCTACGAGCAGTACTTC. Its protein product is CASSTAGRGIYEQYF.

This clone was found many times. This chain connects TRBV15 to TRBJ1-5; 8 nucleotides match TRBD1. CDR1 LNHNV and CDR2 YYDKDF come from the germline V gene (reference sequence). The CDR3 is 16 residues long. V trimming: 2 bases; J trimming: 2 bases; junction bases outside the gene matches: 5. CDR3 in amino acids: CATSRYGQGRNQPQHF. The CDR3 DNA sequence: TGTGCCACCAGCAGATACGGACAGGGACGCAATCAGCCCCAGCATTTT. Variable domain in full (rest from reference TRBV15 and TRBJ1-5): DAMVIQNPRYQVTQFGKPVTLSCSQTLNHNVMYWYQQKSSQAPKLLFHYYDKDFNNEADTPDNFQSRRPNTSFCFLDIRSPGLGDTAMYLCATSRYGQGRNQPQHFGDGTRLSIL.

The chain is built from TRBV18 and TRBJ2-7; D call uncertain. V was cut by 3 bases and J by 2 bases, with 5 bases left in between. From germline, CDR1 is KGHSH and CDR2 LQKENI. The CDR3 totals 12 residues. Here the CDR3 DNA reads TGTGCCAGCTCACCCGACACCTACGAGCAGTACTTC. This translates into CASSPDTYEQYF.

The genes are TRBV5-4 and TRBJ1-1; D gene uncertain. V gave up 5 bases and J gave up 0 bases, with 17 bases separating them. Germline-derived CDR1 and CDR2 are SGHNT and YYREEE (reference sequence). The CDR3 has 16 amino acids. DNA for the CDR3: TGTGCCAGCAGTATTAGGGAGAATCTAATGAACACTGAAGCTTTCTTT. Protein: CASSIRENLMNTEAFF.

CDR3 coding DNA: TGTGCCTGGAGTGTACGGAGGTCAGGTGAAAAACTGTTTTTT. It yields the protein CAWSVRRSGEKLFF. The chain couples TRBV30 to TRBJ1-4; D is unresolved. Germline CDR1 reads GTSNPN; CDR2 reads SVGIG (reference sequence). Trimming removed 0 bases at V and 7 bases at J, with 12 bases between. There are 14 residues in the CDR3.

This chain joins TRBV4-3 and TRBJ1-4; D is perhaps TRBD1 (5 bases). V was pared by 2 bases and J by 5 bases, with 9 bases between. The germline CDR1 and CDR2 sequences are LGHNA and YSLEER. The CDR3 is made up of 14 amino acids. CDR3 nucleotides: TGCGCCAGCAGCCAACGGACAAGAAATGAAAAACTGTTTTTT. This sequence encodes CASSQRTRNEKLFF.

V gene TRBV19 combines with J gene TRBJ2-7; D gene ambiguous. CDR3 length equals 14 residues. V lost 3 bases to trimming and J lost 3 bases, with 12 bases between them. CDR1 is LNHDA and CDR2 is SQIVND in the germline V gene (reference sequence). CDR3 coding DNA: TGTGCCAGTAGTATTTATTTATTGTGCTACGAGCAGTACTTC. Translated, it gives CASSIYLLCYEQYF.

In its sample, this clone was seen once. The V call is TRBV19, the J call TRBJ1-6; D unclear. Germline CDR1 is LNHDA and CDR2 is SQIVND (reference sequence). The CDR3 is 18 amino acids. V lost 3 bases to trimming and J lost 3 bases, with 18 bases between them. CDR3 sequence (DNA): TGTGCCAGTAGTATCGAGGGAACAGAGGAAGGCTATAATTCACCCCTCCACTTT. This gives the protein CASSIEGTEEGYNSPLHF.

The chain links TRBV28 to TRBJ1-2, with D maybe TRBD1 (5 bases). V gave up 6 bases and J gave up 4 bases, with 12 bases separating them. The CDR3 contains 13 residues. Germline loops: CDR1 MDHEN, CDR2 SYDVKM. CDR3 residues: CASSSGHVYGYTF. CDR3 nucleotides: TGTGCCAGCAGCTCAGGACACGTCTATGGCTACACCTTC.

This clone was seen a single time. The rearrangement uses TRBV23-1 and TRBJ2-6; D is possibly TRBD2 (5 bases). TRBV23-1 carries the ORF label, with uncertain function. Deletions cut 3 bases from V and 2 bases from J, with 8 bases between. There are 15 residues in the CDR3. The CDR3 coding sequence is TGCGCCAGCAGTCAGGGAGCTCCTGGGGCCAACGTCCTGACTTTC. Translated: CASSQGAPGANVLTF.